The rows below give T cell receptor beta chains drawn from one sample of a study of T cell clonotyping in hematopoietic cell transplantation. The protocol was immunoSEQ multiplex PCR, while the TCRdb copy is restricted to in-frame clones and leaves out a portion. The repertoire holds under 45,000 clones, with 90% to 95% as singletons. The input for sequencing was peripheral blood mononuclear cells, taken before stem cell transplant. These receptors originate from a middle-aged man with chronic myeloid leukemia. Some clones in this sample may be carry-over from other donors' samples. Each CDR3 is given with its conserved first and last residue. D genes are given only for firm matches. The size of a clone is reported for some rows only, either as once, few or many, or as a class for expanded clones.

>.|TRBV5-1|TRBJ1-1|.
TGCGCCAGCAGCTTTGCACGGGACACTGAAGCTTTCTTT
CASSFARDTEAFF
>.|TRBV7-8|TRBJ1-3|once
TGTGCCAGCAGCTTACAGTCTGGAAACACCATATATTTT
CASSLQSGNTIYF
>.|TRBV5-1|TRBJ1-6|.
TGCGCCAGCAGCTCTAGCCTACAGGTTTCACCCCTCCACTTT
CASSSSLQVSPLHF
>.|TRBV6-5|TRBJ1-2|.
TGTGCCAGCAGTTACCCGGGGGGCTACACCTTC
CASSYPGGYTF
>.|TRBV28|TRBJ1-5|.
TGTGCCAGCAGCCTTGACGGCAATCAGCCCCAGCATTTT
CASSLDGNQPQHF
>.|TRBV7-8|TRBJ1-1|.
TGTGCCAGCAGCTTAGCCTCCCTGAACACTGAAGCTTTCTTT
CASSLASLNTEAFF
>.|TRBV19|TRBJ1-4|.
TGTGCCAGTAGTATTTATTTTTCAGGGAATGAAAAACTGTTTTTT
CASSIYFSGNEKLFF
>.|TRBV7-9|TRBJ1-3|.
TGTGCCAGCATTTCTGGAGGGAGCTCTGGAAACACCATATATTTT
CASISGGSSGNTIYF
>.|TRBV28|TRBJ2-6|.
TGTGCCAGCAGTTCGGTACTTCAGGGTGGTGGGGCCAACGTCCTGACTTTC
CASSSVLQGGGANVLTF
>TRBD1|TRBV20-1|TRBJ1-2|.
TGCAGTGCTAGGGGACAGGGAGCCTACACCTTC
CSARGQGAYTF
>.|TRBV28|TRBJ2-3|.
TGTGCCAGCAGCCTCGGGGAGACAGTGACAGATACGCAGTATTTT
CASSLGETVTDTQYF
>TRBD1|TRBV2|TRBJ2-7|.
TGTGCCAGCACCACGGGACAGGACTACGAGCAGTACTTC
CASTTGQDYEQYF
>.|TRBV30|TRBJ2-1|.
TGTGCCTGGGTACGACGGGACATTTACAATGAGCAGTTCTTC
CAWVRRDIYNEQFF
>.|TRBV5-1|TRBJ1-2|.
TGCGCCAGCAGCCAGGGACAAGGCCGTTCTAACTATGGCTACACCTTC
CASSQGQGRSNYGYTF
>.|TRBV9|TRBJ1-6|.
TGTGCCAGCAGCGTACAGGGGTGGGATTCACCCCTCCACTTT
CASSVQGWDSPLHF
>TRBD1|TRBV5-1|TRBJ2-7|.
TGCGCCAGCAGGGGGACAGGCTCAGGAGAGCAGTACTTC
CASRGTGSGEQYF
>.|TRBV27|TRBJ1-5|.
TGTGCCAGCAGTCGGGAGGGGTCGGGCAATCAGCCCCAGCATTTT
CASSREGSGNQPQHF
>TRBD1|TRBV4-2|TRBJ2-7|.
TGTGCCAGCAGCCAAGGCGTGCCGGGACAGGGGTCCAACGAGCAGTACTTC
CASSQGVPGQGSNEQYF
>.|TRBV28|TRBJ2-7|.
TGTGCCAGCAGTCTACCGATCCCCTACGAGCAGTACTTC
CASSLPIPYEQYF
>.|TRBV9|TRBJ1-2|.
TGTGCCAGCAGCGCGACAGTCATCTATGGCTACACCTTC
CASSATVIYGYTF
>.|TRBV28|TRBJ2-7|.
TGTGCCAGCAGAGAGGTTGCTGGGCAGGCCGAAGGGGAGCAGTACTTC
CASREVAGQAEGEQYF
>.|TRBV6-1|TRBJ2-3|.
TGTGCCAGCAGCGGGTCCGGAGGGGGGGCAGATACGCAGTATTTT
CASSGSGGGADTQYF
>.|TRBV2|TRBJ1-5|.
TGTGCCAGCACCGATGGGGGGGCTGGCAATCAGCCCCAGCATTTT
CASTDGGAGNQPQHF
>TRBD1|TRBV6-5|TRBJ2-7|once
TGTGCCAGCAGTTCCTTGACAGGGCCGCCTTACGAGCAGTACTTC
CASSSLTGPPYEQYF
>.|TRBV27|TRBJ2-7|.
TGTGCCAGCAGTTTCGCTAGCTCCTACGAGCAGTACTTC
CASSFASSYEQYF
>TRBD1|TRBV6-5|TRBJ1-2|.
TGTGCCAGCAGTTACTTCCGGGACAGGGGGCAAGGCTACACCTTC
CASSYFRDRGQGYTF